This TCR beta chain was observed in a study of blood T cell repertoires in COVID-19. In the study overall: Spain, Italy and the United States supplied samples that represented acute and convalescent COVID-19. T cells, B-cell-depleted T cells, or PBMCs provided the cDNA or gDNA that served as material.

Authors' processing steps: Nucleated cell number was recorded as an estimate derived from reference gene primer amplification. TCRdb's table, derived via immunoSEQ multiplex PCR, lists solely in-frame clones and lacks some. V, J and clone size are taken as reported in that table, and D and trimming were inferred from the DNA itself. The table lists roughly 330,000 clones, roughly 90% of them singletons. CDR3 length: 18 residues. The germline V gene has CDR1 SEHNR and CDR2 FQNEAQ (reference sequence). The ends lost 4 bases at V and 3 bases at J; junction bases unmatched: 8. This TCR derives from a woman aged 45-59 years with active or convalescent COVID-19. V and J are TRBV7-9 and TRBJ2-3; 15 bases are shared with TRBD2. The sequenced sample was peripheral blood. CDR3 amino acids: CASSSGLAGGPPTDTQYF. CDR3 coding DNA: TGTGCCAGCAGCTCTGGACTAGCGGGAGGGCCTCCAACAGATACGCAGTATTTT.